Presented here are 24 T cell receptor beta chains from one specimen sequenced in a study of blood T cell repertoires in COVID-19. This table comes from immunoSEQ multiplex PCR, and its TCRdb copy is limited to in-frame clones, with some not included. Among approximately 33,000 clones, approximately 85% were seen once, and the ten largest hold 7% to 9.5%. Material for sequencing was peripheral blood. All receptors derive from a man aged 60-69 years with COVID-19, enrolled during active disease.

V is TRBV7-9 and J is TRBJ2-5; TRBD2 matches 10 bases. The germline CDR1 and CDR2 sequences are SEHNR and FQNEAQ (reference sequence). This CDR3 contains 16 residues. V shed 1 base, J shed 1 base, and the junction held 3 bases outside the gene matches. The CDR3 bases are TGTGCCAGCAGCTTAGGAGCGGGAGGGCGCCAAGAGACCCAGTACTTC. It codes for CASSLGAGGRQETQYF.

The chain's CDR3 is CASTEDGKQPIYF. In DNA, the CDR3 is TGTGCCAGCACCGAGGACGGGAAACAGCCCATATATTTT. The chain recombines TRBV2 with TRBJ1-3, with D uncertain. The CDR3 contains 13 residues. Trimming pared 7 bases from V and 11 bases from J, leaving 18 bases between. From germline, CDR1 is SNHLY and CDR2 FYNNEI.

The J gene is TRBJ1-2, the V gene TRBV15; D is perhaps TRBD1 (5 bases). The CDR3 totals 13 residues. Germline V gene lookup returns CDR1 LNHNV and CDR2 YYDKDF (reference sequence). Trimming left V 11 bases short and J 6 bases short, with 19 bases between. The CDR3 DNA reads TGTGCCGCCGGAGGGGCGGGGGTGGATGGCTACACCTTC. It specifies CAAGGAGVDGYTF.

This chain links TRBV19 with TRBJ2-7, with 8 bases aligning to TRBD2. CDR1 and CDR2 from the germline V gene are LNHDA and SQIVND (reference sequence). V was pared by 9 bases and J by 3 bases, with 10 bases of the junction left unmatched. This CDR3 region has 14 residues. The CDR3 sequence: CASSSGTRFYEQYF. The DNA of the CDR3 is TGTGCCAGCAGCTCCGGGACTAGGTTCTACGAGCAGTACTTC.

The chain carries TRBV6-5 and TRBJ2-5; 7 bases fit TRBD1. This CDR3 has 13 residues. Germline V gene data show CDR1 as MNHEY and CDR2 as SVGAGI. Trimming took 5 bases from V and 7 from J; bases not matched to a gene: 7. CDR3 residues: CASSRGQGGTQYF. CDR3 DNA sequence: TGTGCCAGCAGTAGGGGGCAGGGCGGGACCCAGTACTTC.

This chain uses TRBV7-2 with TRBJ1-4; TRBD1 agrees at 10 bases. V dropped 6 bases and J dropped 5; count of bases not matched to a gene: 3. The germline gives CDR1 SGHTA, CDR2 FQGNSA. The CDR3 has 14 residues. For the CDR3, the DNA is TGTGCCAGCAGGGCGACAGGGGGCAATGAAAAACTGTTTTTT. As protein: CASRATGGNEKLFF.

This sequence joins TRBV24-1 and TRBJ2-1; 16 bases agree with TRBD2. The CDR3 consists of 17 residues. Germline CDR1 is KGHDR and CDR2 is SFDVKD. The J segment lost 6 bases and the V segment lost 4 bases, leaving 5 bases of the junction unmatched. CDR3 bases: TGTGCCACCAGTGACCCGGGACTAGCGGGAGGGCCCAATGAGCAGTTCTTC. Translated: CATSDPGLAGGPNEQFF.

The genes are TRBV9 and TRBJ2-2; 12 bases match TRBD1. The germline gives CDR1 SGDLS, CDR2 YYNGEE. This CDR3 contains 18 residues. The ends lost 4 bases at V and 6 bases at J; junction bases unmatched: 13. CDR3 protein: CASSLTGTGGLDAGELFF. The CDR3 DNA reads as TGTGCCAGCAGCCTCACCGGGACAGGGGGCCTCGATGCCGGGGAGCTGTTTTTT.

The chain links TRBV5-6 to TRBJ1-2, with TRBD1 as a possible D gene (5 bases). V was shortened by 4 bases and J by 1 base, with 17 bases between the two germline ends. CDR1 and CDR2 from the germline V gene are SGHDT and YYEEEE. This CDR3 has 16 amino acids. The DNA for the CDR3 is TGTGCCAGCAGCCCAGGCTACCCAGGGTATAACTATGGCTACACCTTC. It codes for CASSPGYPGYNYGYTF.

The chain carries TRBV19 and TRBJ2-2; the match to TRBD1 covers 10 bases. The germline V gene has CDR1 LNHDA and CDR2 SQIVND (reference sequence). The CDR3 has 16 residues. The V segment lost 6 bases and the J segment 3 bases; nucleotides outside the gene matches: 7. CDR3 nucleotides: TGTGCCAGTAGGGGAACCGGGACAGGGGACACCGGGGAGCTGTTTTTT. Its translation is CASRGTGTGDTGELFF.

The chain links TRBV7-3 to TRBJ2-1; D might be TRBD2 (5 bases). Per the germline V gene, CDR1 is SGHTA and CDR2 is FQGTGA. This CDR3 spans 15 amino acids. The V gene lost 2 bases and the J gene lost 3 bases, with 11 bases spanning the gap. The CDR3 sequence: CASSLDGGGYNEQFF. CDR3 coding DNA: TGTGCCAGCAGCTTAGACGGAGGTGGCTACAATGAGCAGTTCTTC.

The J gene is TRBJ2-2, the V gene TRBV5-4; 13 bases line up with TRBD2. The CDR3 is 16 amino acids. V shed 4 bases, J shed 5 bases, and the junction held 5 bases outside the gene matches. Germline assignment: CDR1 SGHNT and CDR2 YYREEE (reference sequence). The CDR3 reads CASSVGTSGMTGELFF. In DNA form, the CDR3 reads TGTGCCAGCAGCGTTGGGACTAGCGGGATGACCGGGGAGCTGTTTTTT.

This clone showed up just once. The V gene is TRBV3-1 (or the pseudogene TRBV3-2), the J gene TRBJ2-7, with D maybe TRBD2 (6 bases). This CDR3 contains 15 residues. CDR1 and CDR2 from the germline V gene are LGHDT and YNNKEL (reference sequence). Trimming took 1 base from V and 0 from J, leaving 10 bases between them. The CDR3, as DNA: TGTGCCAGCAGCCAAGTCTTGACTAGCTCCTACGAGCAGTACTTC. Its translation is CASSQVLTSSYEQYF.

The rearrangement links TRBV7-2 to TRBJ1-1; D ambiguous. Germline-derived CDR1 and CDR2 are SGHTA and FQGNSA. The CDR3 is made up of 13 amino acids. Trimming cost V 5 bases and J 3 bases, with 10 bases left between them. The chain's CDR3 is CASSVAPDTEAFF. CDR3 nucleotides: TGTGCCAGCAGCGTCGCCCCGGACACTGAAGCTTTCTTT. The whole variable domain, remainder taken from reference TRBV7-2 and TRBJ1-1, is GAGVSQSPSNKVTEKGKDVELRCDPISGHTALYWYRQSLGQGLEFLIYFQGNSAPDKSGLPSDRFSAERTGGSVSTLTIQRTQQEDSAVYLCASSVAPDTEAFFGQGTRLTVV.

The chain recombines TRBV12-3 or TRBV12-4 with TRBJ1-5; D not certain. V was pared by 6 bases and J by 7 bases, with 10 bases between. The CDR3 totals 12 residues. The CDR3 sequence: CASSLSGQPQHF. The CDR3 DNA sequence: TGTGCCAGCAGCCTCAGTGGCCAGCCCCAGCATTTT.

As concerns this clone: Sequence at one end of the junction differs from germline and may be a read error. This chain links TRBV6-2 or TRBV6-3 with TRBJ1-2, with 9 bases aligning to TRBD1. Germline V gene sequence: CDR1 MNHEY, CDR2 SVGEGT. The CDR3 covers 17 residues. The CDR3 coding sequence is TGTGCCAGCAGTACCATACAGGGGGCGCCTGCTAACCATGGCTACACCTTC. As protein: CASSTIQGAPANHGYTF.

This chain joins TRBV29-1 and TRBJ1-2, with D possibly matching TRBD1 (6 bases). The length of the CDR3 is 13 residues. Germline V gene data show CDR1 as SQVTM and CDR2 as ANQGSEA. The germline V and J ends were trimmed by 6 bases and 1 base, with 12 bases remaining between them. This chain's CDR3 is CSVSQGVNYGYTF. Written as DNA, the CDR3 is TGCAGCGTGTCACAGGGAGTTAACTATGGCTACACCTTC.

The J gene is TRBJ2-1, the V gene TRBV7-2; 11 positions agree with TRBD2. The CDR3 is made up of 16 amino acids. From germline, CDR1 is SGHTA and CDR2 FQGNSA. Trimming at V came to 4 bases and at J to 8 bases, leaving 10 bases not matched to a gene. The CDR3 sequence is CASSSRTSGPWDEQFF. In DNA, the CDR3 is TGTGCCAGCAGCTCTCGGACTAGCGGGCCTTGGGATGAGCAGTTCTTC. Using reference TRBV7-2 and TRBJ2-1 for the parts outside the CDR3, the full variable domain is GAGVSQSPSNKVTEKGKDVELRCDPISGHTALYWYRQSLGQGLEFLIYFQGNSAPDKSGLPSDRFSAERTGGSVSTLTIQRTQQEDSAVYLCASSSRTSGPWDEQFFGPGTRLTVL.

The chain links TRBV19 to TRBJ2-1; D might be TRBD2 (6 bases). Germline V gene lookup returns CDR1 LNHDA and CDR2 SQIVND (reference sequence). Trimming shortened V by 1 base and J by 7 bases, and 23 bases separated the two germline ends. The CDR3 consists of 18 residues. The chain's CDR3 is CASSIVGLAFGGANEQFF. The CDR3 DNA reads TGTGCCAGTAGTATAGTCGGGCTAGCTTTTGGAGGGGCTAATGAGCAGTTCTTC.

This chain uses TRBV5-4 with TRBJ1-4, with TRBD1 matching 11 bases. V shed 4 bases and J 5 bases; nucleotides not matched to a gene: 1. This CDR3 has 14 amino acids. Per germline, CDR1 SGHNT and CDR2 YYREEE (reference sequence). CDR3 region: CASSGDRGNEKLFF. CDR3 in DNA: TGTGCCAGCAGCGGGGACAGGGGGAATGAAAAACTGTTTTTT.

This clone came up a few times. The gene calls are TRBV11-2 and TRBJ1-1; D is possibly TRBD1 (5 bases). The CDR3 has 12 amino acids. V lost 3 bases to trimming and J lost 4 bases, with 6 bases between them. From germline, CDR1 is SGHAT and CDR2 FQNNGV. The CDR3 DNA follows: TGTGCCAGCAGCTTTCAGGGCACTGAAGCTTTCTTT. Its protein product is CASSFQGTEAFF.

V usage is TRBV5-1 and J usage is TRBJ2-2; D might be TRBD1 (6 bases). The CDR3 sequence is 15 residues long. The germline V and J ends were trimmed by 4 bases and 2 bases, with 12 bases remaining between them. Germline V gives CDR1 SGHRS, CDR2 YFSETQ. The CDR3 sequence: CASSRTDENTGELFF. The DNA for the CDR3 is TGCGCCAGCAGCCGGACAGACGAAAACACCGGGGAGCTGTTTTTT.

The V and J genes are TRBV14 and TRBJ1-1, with 12 bases matching TRBD1. Germline V gives CDR1 SGHDN, CDR2 FVKESK. The trim removed 3 bases at V and 4 bases at J, leaving 9 bases unmatched. This CDR3 has 17 amino acids. Written as DNA, the CDR3 is TGTGCCAGCAGCCAGTACACCGGGACAGGGGGCCCCACTGAAGCTTTCTTT. It yields the protein CASSQYTGTGGPTEAFF.

V usage is TRBV6-5 and J usage is TRBJ2-1; the match to TRBD1 covers 10 bases. CDR3 size: 14 residues. V gave up 6 bases and J gave up 7 bases; unmatched junction bases: 6. CDR1 MNHEY and CDR2 SVGAGI come from the germline V gene. In nucleotides, the CDR3 is TGTGCCAGCAGGCGACAGGGGGCGAAGAATGAGCAGTTCTTC. Residues: CASRRQGAKNEQFF.